This T cell receptor beta chain is from a study of blood T cells in healthy people across ages. This clonotype has a handful of counts. Primed by a sample-barcoded 5' primer and a J-beta primer mix, a second PCR proceeded for about 6 to 11 cycles. TCRdb re-derived calls from the 5' RACE reads in MiXCR, one entry per CDR3 protein. The table lists about 650,000 distinct CDR3 sequences, about 32% of them singletons, with approximately 15% in the top ten. The clonotype was recovered from an elderly woman in good health. The sequenced material came from blood.

CDR3 nucleotide sequence: TGCGCCAGCAGACCCGCAGGGGGCGCGGGGAGGTACAATGAGCAGTACTTC. Translation gives CASRPAGGAGRYNEQYF. The gene calls are TRBV5-1 and TRBJ2-7; 8 positions agree with TRBD1. Trimming at V came to 5 bases and at J to 7 bases, leaving 20 bases not matched to a gene. Germline CDR1 SGHRS, CDR2 YFSETQ. CDR3 size: 17 residues.